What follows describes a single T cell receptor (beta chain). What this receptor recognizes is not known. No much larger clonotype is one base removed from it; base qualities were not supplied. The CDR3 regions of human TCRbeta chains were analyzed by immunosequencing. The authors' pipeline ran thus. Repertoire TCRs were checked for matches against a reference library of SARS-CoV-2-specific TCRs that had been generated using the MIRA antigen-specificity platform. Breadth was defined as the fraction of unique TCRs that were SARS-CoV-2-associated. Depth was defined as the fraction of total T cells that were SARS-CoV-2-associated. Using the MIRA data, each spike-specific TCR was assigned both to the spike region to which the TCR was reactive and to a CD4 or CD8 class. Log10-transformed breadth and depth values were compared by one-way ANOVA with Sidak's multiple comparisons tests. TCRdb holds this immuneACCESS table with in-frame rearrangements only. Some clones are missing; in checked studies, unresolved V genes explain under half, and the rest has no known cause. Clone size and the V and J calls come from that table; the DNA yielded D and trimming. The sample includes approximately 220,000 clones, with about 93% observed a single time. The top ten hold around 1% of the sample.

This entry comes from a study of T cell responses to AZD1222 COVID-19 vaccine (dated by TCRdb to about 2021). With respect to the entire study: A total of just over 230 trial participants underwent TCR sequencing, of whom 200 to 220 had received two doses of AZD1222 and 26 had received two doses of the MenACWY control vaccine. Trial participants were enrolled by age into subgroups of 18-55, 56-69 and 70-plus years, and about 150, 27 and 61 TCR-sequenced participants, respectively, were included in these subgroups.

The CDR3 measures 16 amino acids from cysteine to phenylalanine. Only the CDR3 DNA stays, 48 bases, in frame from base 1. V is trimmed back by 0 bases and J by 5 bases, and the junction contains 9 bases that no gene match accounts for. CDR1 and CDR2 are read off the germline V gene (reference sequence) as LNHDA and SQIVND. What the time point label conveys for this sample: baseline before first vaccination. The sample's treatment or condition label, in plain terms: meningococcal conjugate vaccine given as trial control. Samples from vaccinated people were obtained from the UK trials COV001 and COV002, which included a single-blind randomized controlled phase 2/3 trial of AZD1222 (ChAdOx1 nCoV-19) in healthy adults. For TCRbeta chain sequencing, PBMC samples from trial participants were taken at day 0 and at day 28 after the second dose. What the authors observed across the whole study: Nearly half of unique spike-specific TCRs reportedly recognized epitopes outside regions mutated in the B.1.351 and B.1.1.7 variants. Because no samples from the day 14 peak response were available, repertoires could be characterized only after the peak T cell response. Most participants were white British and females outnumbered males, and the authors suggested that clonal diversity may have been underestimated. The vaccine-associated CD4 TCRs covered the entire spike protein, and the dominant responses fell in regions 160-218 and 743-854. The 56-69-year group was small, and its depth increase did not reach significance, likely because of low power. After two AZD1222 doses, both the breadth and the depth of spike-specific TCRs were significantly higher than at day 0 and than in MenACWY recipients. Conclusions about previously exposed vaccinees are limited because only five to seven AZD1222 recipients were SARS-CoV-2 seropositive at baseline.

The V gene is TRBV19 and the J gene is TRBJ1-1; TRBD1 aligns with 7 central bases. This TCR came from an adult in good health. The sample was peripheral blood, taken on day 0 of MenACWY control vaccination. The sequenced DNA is TGTGCCAGTAGTATAGATCCGACAGGGCTGAGGACTGAAGCTTTCTTT. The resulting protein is CASSIDPTGLRTEAFF. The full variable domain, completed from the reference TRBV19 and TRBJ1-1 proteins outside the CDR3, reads DGGITQSPKYLFRKEGQNVTLSCEQNLNHDAMYWYRQDPGQGLRLIYYSQIVNDFQKGDIAEGYSVSREKKESFPLTVTSAQKNPTAFYLCASSIDPTGLRTEAFFGQGTRLTVV.